Below are 25 T cell receptor beta chains sequenced from a single sample in a study of neurological immune-mediated disorders. TCRdb reprocessed the 5' RACE reads with MiXCR, giving one entry per CDR3 protein. The sample yields roughly 67,000 distinct CDR3 sequences, around 4% seen once. Sequenced input: PBMCs. The origin of the receptors is a man over 45 with multiple sclerosis.

The chain recombines TRBV6-2 or TRBV6-3 with TRBJ2-7, with D possibly matching TRBD2 (5 bases). The CDR3 consists of 18 residues. Looked up from germline, CDR1 is MNHEY and CDR2 is SVGEGT. V dropped 2 bases and J dropped 0 bases, with 20 bases sitting between them. The CDR3: CASSYRAGHSGSSYEQYF. The CDR3 region has the DNA TGTGCCAGCAGTTACCGCGCGGGTCACAGCGGAAGCTCCTACGAGCAGTACTTC.

This clonotype appeared a few times. The chain has TRBV25-1 and TRBJ2-1, with D possibly matching TRBD2 (6 bases). There are 13 residues in the CDR3. Trimming took 4 bases from V and 7 from J, leaving 11 bases between them. CDR1 is MGHDK, CDR2 SYGVNS, per germline. The CDR3 coding sequence is TGTGCCAGCAGTGTTACCCGGGGGAATGAGCAGTTCTTC. It codes for CASSVTRGNEQFF.

As concerns this clonotype: An end of the junction differs from the germline gene, which may be a read error. The V call is TRBV18, the J call TRBJ1-5; 7 bases are a match to TRBD1. The CDR3 extends over 14 amino acids. CDR1 KGHSH and CDR2 LQKENI come from the germline V gene. DNA for the CDR3: TGTGCCAGCTCACCGTTTACAGGGGATCAGCCCCAGAATTTT. Translation gives CASSPFTGDQPQNF. Variable domain in full (rest from reference TRBV18 and TRBJ1-5): NAGVMQNPRHLVRRRGQEARLRCSPMKGHSHVYWYRQLPEEGLKFMVYLQKENIIDESGMPKERFSAEFPKEGPSILRIQQVVRGDSAAYFCASSPFTGDQPQNFGDGTRLSIL.

Ten or more counts support this clonotype. The CDR3 region has the DNA TGCGCCAGCACCGACGGGAACTACGAGCAGTACTTC. This encodes CASTDGNYEQYF. The chain links TRBV5-1 to TRBJ2-7, with D possibly matching TRBD2 (5 bases). Germline lookup yields CDR1 SGHRS and CDR2 YFSETQ. The V end was cut by 6 bases, the J end by 3 bases, with 10 bases between. This CDR3 has 12 amino acids.

Ten or more counts support this clonotype. The chain carries TRBV29-1 and TRBJ2-5; 8 bases are a match to TRBD1. CDR1 SQVTM and CDR2 ANQGSEA come from the germline V gene. The CDR3 runs to 14 residues. J gave up 5 bases and V 4 bases, and 9 bases lay outside the gene matches. CDR3 DNA: TGCAGCGTTGCCCCTAACAGGGGGTATGAGACCCAGTACTTC. Translation: CSVAPNRGYETQYF.

For this clonotype: Germline and junction disagree at one end, which may indicate a read error. CDR3 nucleotide sequence: TGCGCCAGCAGCCAAGAGCCTCTCCGGGACAGGGGGCCTAACAATCAGCCCCAGAATTTT. Its translation: CASSQEPLRDRGPNNQPQNF. V and J are TRBV4-1 and TRBJ1-5; the match to TRBD1 covers 12 bases. This CDR3 is built from 20 residues. In germline, CDR1 is MGHRA, CDR2 YSYEKL.

Many counts were recorded for this clonotype. V is TRBV12-3 or TRBV12-4 and J is TRBJ2-5, with D hard to call. This CDR3 has 13 amino acids. The V and J ends lost 8 bases and 3 bases respectively, with 13 bases between them. The CDR3 reads CASGPWAEETQYF. The CDR3 nucleotides are TGTGCCAGCGGACCCTGGGCGGAAGAGACCCAGTACTTC.

This clonotype was counted many times. The CDR3 region is CSAREGRTYEQYF. The CDR3 region has the DNA TGCAGTGCTAGAGAGGGACGGACCTACGAGCAGTACTTC. This chain links TRBV20-1 with TRBJ2-7, with D perhaps TRBD1 or TRBD2 (5 bases each). The CDR3 has 13 amino acids. The V gene lost 0 bases and the J gene lost 2 bases, with 8 bases spanning the gap. The germline V gene has CDR1 DFQATT and CDR2 SNEGSKA (reference sequence).

This clonotype appeared many times. The chain combines TRBV3-1 with TRBJ2-5; tentative D call: TRBD2 (5 bases). CDR1 LGHDT and CDR2 YNNKEL come from the germline V gene (reference sequence). Trimming pared 4 bases from V and 6 bases from J, leaving 18 bases between. The CDR3 runs 15 residues. The CDR3 nucleotides read TGTGCCAGCAGCCGAGAAGGTGGAGTCGGGAAGACCCAGTACTTC. This encodes CASSREGGVGKTQYF.

For this clonotype: A read error may produce the germline difference seen at one junction end. The chain recombines TRBV5-1 with TRBJ1-5; D possibly corresponds to TRBD1 (5 bases). This CDR3 spans 15 amino acids. Germline lookup yields CDR1 SGHRS and CDR2 YFSETQ. CDR3 protein: CASSLDGDSNQPQNF. The CDR3 bases are TGCGCCAGCAGCTTGGACGGAGACAGCAATCAGCCCCAGAATTTT.

This clonotype was picked up many times. The chain is built from TRBV7-2 and TRBJ1-2; D is ambiguous. The CDR3 is 14 residues long. Germline V CDR1 and CDR2: SGHTA, FQGNSA. Trimming left V 2 bases short and J 2 bases short, with 9 bases between. CDR3 sequence reads: CASSLSPGNYGYTF. CDR3 DNA sequence: TGTGCCAGCAGCTTAAGTCCAGGCAACTATGGCTACACCTTC.

This clonotype was counted at least ten times. The chain is built from TRBV24-1 and TRBJ1-1, with TRBD1 as a possible D gene (5 bases). V gave up 5 bases and J gave up 3 bases, with 6 bases separating them. This CDR3 spans 12 amino acids. Germline lookup yields CDR1 KGHDR and CDR2 SFDVKD. CDR3 amino acids: CATSVGDTEAFF. CDR3 nucleotides: TGTGCCACCAGTGTAGGGGACACTGAAGCTTTCTTT.

In its sample, this clonotype was seen many times. The chain has TRBV20-1 and TRBJ1-5; D call uncertain. V was trimmed by 5 bases and J by 4 bases, leaving 21 bases between them. The CDR3 has 16 residues. The germline CDR1 and CDR2 sequences are DFQATT and SNEGSKA (reference sequence). CDR3 sequence: CSAFLPKGAVNQPQHF. The CDR3 coding sequence is TGCAGTGCTTTCTTGCCAAAAGGAGCGGTTAATCAGCCCCAGCATTTT.

At least ten counts were recorded for this clonotype. V is TRBV5-1 and J is TRBJ2-3, with D hard to call. Trimming took off 0 bases at V and 2 bases at J, with 7 bases between the two ends. This CDR3 has 14 residues. From germline, CDR1 is SGHRS and CDR2 YFSETQ. The DNA for the CDR3 is TGCGCCAGCAGCTTGGCACCCCTCACAGATACGCAGTATTTT. Residues: CASSLAPLTDTQYF. Drawing the rest from reference TRBV5-1 and TRBJ2-3, the complete variable domain is KAGVTQTPRYLIKTRGQQVTLSCSPISGHRSVSWYQQTPGQGLQFLFEYFSETQRNKGNFPGRFSGRQFSNSRSEMNVSTLELGDSALYLCASSLAPLTDTQYFGPGTRLTVL.

This clonotype was detected ten times or more. V gene TRBV5-1 combines with J gene TRBJ2-3; D perhaps matches TRBD2 (6 bases). Germline CDR1 reads SGHRS; CDR2 reads YFSETQ. V shed 7 bases and J shed 6 bases, with 15 bases lying between them. The CDR3 runs to 13 residues. CDR3: CASFAAGTDTQYF. Written as DNA, the CDR3 is TGCGCCAGCTTTGCCGCGGGGACCGATACGCAGTATTTT.

This clonotype was detected many times. The V and J genes are TRBV5-1 and TRBJ1-1; possibly TRBD1 for D (5 bases). CDR3 length: 14 amino acids. Germline lookup yields CDR1 SGHRS and CDR2 YFSETQ. Trimming pared 3 bases from V and 0 bases from J, leaving 9 bases between. The CDR3 sequence is CASSWGLMNTEAFF. CDR3 in DNA: TGCGCCAGCAGCTGGGGCCTTATGAACACTGAAGCTTTCTTT.

The genes are TRBV27 and TRBJ2-2; no clear D gene. The CDR3 is 12 residues long. Trimming took 2 bases from V and 6 from J, leaving 4 bases between them. Per the germline V gene, CDR1 is MNHEY and CDR2 is SMNVEV (reference sequence). In nucleotides, the CDR3 is TGTGCCAGCAGTTTAATTTCCGGGGAGCTGTTTTTT. Residues: CASSLISGELFF.

This clonotype occurred many times. This sequence joins TRBV5-1 and TRBJ1-1; 7 bases agree with TRBD1. Germline V lookup: CDR1 SGHRS, CDR2 YFSETQ. The length of the CDR3 is 15 residues. V gave up 0 bases and J gave up 1 base; unmatched junction bases: 3. The CDR3 DNA sequence: TGCGCCAGCAGCTTGGTAGGGGGCCGGAACACTGAAGCTTTCTTT. It translates to CASSLVGGRNTEAFF. The full variable domain, rest sourced from reference TRBV5-1 and TRBJ1-1, is KAGVTQTPRYLIKTRGQQVTLSCSPISGHRSVSWYQQTPGQGLQFLFEYFSETQRNKGNFPGRFSGRQFSNSRSEMNVSTLELGDSALYLCASSLVGGRNTEAFFGQGTRLTVV.

This clonotype was counted many times. The CDR3 DNA reads TGCGCCAGCAGCCGGGGGGGTGGGCAGCCCCAGCATTTT. Translated: CASSRGGGQPQHF. The chain is built from TRBV4-1 and TRBJ1-5, with a possible D match to TRBD1 (5 bases). V lost 4 bases and J 7 bases, leaving 11 bases between the germline ends. The germline CDR1 and CDR2 sequences are MGHRA and YSYEKL. The CDR3 is 13 residues long.

This clonotype appeared many times. The J gene is TRBJ2-1, the V gene TRBV4-3; TRBD2 aligns across 10 bases. Germline trimming cut 3 bases from V and 3 bases from J; bases unmatched to any gene: 8. Germline V gene data show CDR1 as LGHNA and CDR2 as YSLEER. This CDR3 contains 17 residues. CDR3 protein: CASSHGLAGGVYNEQFF. CDR3 nucleotide sequence: TGCGCCAGCAGCCATGGTTTAGCGGGGGGAGTCTACAATGAGCAGTTCTTC.

This clonotype was picked up many times. The CDR3 reads CASSLGDFAEAFF. The DNA of the CDR3 is TGCGCCAGCAGCTTAGGGGATTTCGCTGAAGCTTTCTTT. The chain couples TRBV5-1 to TRBJ1-1, with a possible D match to TRBD1 (5 bases). CDR3 length: 13 amino acids. Between the trimmed V and J ends, which lost 2 bases and 6 bases, there was a span of 11 bases. Germline values: CDR1 SGHRS, CDR2 YFSETQ.

This clonotype was counted many times. The gene calls are TRBV7-9 and TRBJ1-3; D not resolved. Germline loops: CDR1 SEHNR, CDR2 FQNEAQ (reference sequence). Trimming stripped 0 bases from V and 2 bases from J, with 11 bases between. The CDR3 has 16 residues. The CDR3 is CASSLAGQPTGNTIYF. CDR3 DNA sequence: TGTGCCAGCAGCTTAGCCGGGCAGCCTACTGGAAACACCATATATTTT.

There are a few counts of this clonotype. The chain has TRBV10-3 and TRBJ2-3; D is perhaps TRBD2 (6 bases). In germline, CDR1 is ENHRY, CDR2 SYGVKD. Between the trimmed V and J ends, which lost 2 bases and 4 bases, there was a span of 16 bases. The CDR3 totals 16 residues. In DNA, the CDR3 is TGTGCCATCAGTGAGCCCACGGGACCGGGGGCAGATACGCAGTATTTT. It specifies CAISEPTGPGADTQYF.

This clonotype was seen repeatedly, ten times or more. The CDR3: CASSLGSSLFSGANVLTF. CDR3 DNA sequence: TGTGCCAGCAGCTTGGGTTCGTCCCTCTTCTCTGGGGCCAACGTCCTGACTTTC. V usage is TRBV5-5 and J usage is TRBJ2-6; D is uncertain. The CDR3 contains 18 residues. From germline, CDR1 is SGHKS and CDR2 YYEKEE (reference sequence). V was shortened by 0 bases and J by 0 bases, with 13 bases between the two germline ends.

The chain recombines TRBV4-1 with TRBJ1-1; D might be TRBD1 (5 bases). This CDR3 has 15 amino acids. Germline loops: CDR1 MGHRA, CDR2 YSYEKL. Trimming removed 1 base from V and 6 bases from J, with 15 bases in between. The CDR3 protein is CASSQVGFREAEAFF. CDR3 DNA sequence: TGCGCCAGCAGCCAAGTGGGGTTCAGGGAGGCTGAAGCTTTCTTT.